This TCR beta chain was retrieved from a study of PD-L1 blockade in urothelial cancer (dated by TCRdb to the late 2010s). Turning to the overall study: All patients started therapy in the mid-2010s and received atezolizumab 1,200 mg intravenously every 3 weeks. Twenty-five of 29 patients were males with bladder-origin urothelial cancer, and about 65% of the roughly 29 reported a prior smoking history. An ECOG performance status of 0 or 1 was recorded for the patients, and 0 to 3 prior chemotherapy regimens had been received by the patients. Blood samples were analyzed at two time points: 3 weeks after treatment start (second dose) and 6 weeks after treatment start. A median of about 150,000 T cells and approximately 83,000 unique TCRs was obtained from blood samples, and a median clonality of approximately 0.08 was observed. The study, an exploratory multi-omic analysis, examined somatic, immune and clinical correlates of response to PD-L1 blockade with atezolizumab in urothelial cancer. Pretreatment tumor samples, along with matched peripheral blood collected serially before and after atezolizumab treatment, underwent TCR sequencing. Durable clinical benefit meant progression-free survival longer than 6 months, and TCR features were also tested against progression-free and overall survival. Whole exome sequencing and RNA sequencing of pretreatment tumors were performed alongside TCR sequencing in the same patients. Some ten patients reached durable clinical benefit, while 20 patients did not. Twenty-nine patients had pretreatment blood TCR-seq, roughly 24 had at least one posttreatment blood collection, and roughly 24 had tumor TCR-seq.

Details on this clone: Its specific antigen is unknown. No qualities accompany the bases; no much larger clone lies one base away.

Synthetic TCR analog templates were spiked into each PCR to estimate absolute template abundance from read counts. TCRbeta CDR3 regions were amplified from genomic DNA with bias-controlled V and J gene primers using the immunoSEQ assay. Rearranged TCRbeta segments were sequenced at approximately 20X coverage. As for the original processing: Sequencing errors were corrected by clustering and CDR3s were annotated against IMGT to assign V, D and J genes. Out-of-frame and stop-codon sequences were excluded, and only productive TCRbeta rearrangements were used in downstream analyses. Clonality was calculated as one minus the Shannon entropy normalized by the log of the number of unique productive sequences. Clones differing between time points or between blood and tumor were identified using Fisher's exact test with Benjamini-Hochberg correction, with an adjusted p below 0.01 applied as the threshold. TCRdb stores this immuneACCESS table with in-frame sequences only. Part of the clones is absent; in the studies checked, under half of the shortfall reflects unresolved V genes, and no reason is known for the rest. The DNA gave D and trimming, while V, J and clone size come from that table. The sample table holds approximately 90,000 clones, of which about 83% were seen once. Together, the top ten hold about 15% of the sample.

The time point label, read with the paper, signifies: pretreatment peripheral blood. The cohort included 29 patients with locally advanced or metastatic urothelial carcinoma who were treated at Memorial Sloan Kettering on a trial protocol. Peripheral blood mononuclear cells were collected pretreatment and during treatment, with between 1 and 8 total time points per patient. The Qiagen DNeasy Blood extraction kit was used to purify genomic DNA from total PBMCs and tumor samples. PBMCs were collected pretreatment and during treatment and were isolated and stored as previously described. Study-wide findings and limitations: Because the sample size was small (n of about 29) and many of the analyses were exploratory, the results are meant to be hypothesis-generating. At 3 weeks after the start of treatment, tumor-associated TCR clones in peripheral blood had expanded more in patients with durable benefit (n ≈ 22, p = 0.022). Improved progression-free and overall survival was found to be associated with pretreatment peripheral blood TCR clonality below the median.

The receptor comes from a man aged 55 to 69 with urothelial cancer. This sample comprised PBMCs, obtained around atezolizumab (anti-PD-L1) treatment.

The CDR3 corresponds to CASSLEGLDNEQFF. The nucleotide sequence is given as TGTGCCAGCAGCTTAGAGGGACTAGACAATGAGCAGTTCTTC. The chain links TRBV7-6 with TRBJ2-1; 8 bases in the junction line up with TRBD2. Trimming accounts for 1 base at V and 5 bases at J, while the number of junction bases matched to no gene is 1. The CDR3 numbers 14 residues from cysteine through phenylalanine. CDR3 DNA only is kept here, 42 bases in frame from base 1. CDR1 and CDR2 were assigned from the germline V gene as SGHVS and FNYEAQ.